The T cell receptor (beta chain) described here comes from a study of T-cell reconstitution after alpha-beta-depleted transplantation in children. Unique molecular identifiers were used to barcode this TCRbeta library. TCRdb processed the PCR reads anew with MiXCR; each CDR3 protein has one entry. The sample comprises about 200,000 distinct CDR3 sequences, around 7% of which are singletons, and just over 5.5% rests with the top ten. The V and J ends lost 2 bases and 8 bases, in that order; junction bases with no gene match: 11. The germline V gene has CDR1 SGHKS and CDR2 YYEKEE (reference sequence). The CDR3 consists of 16 residues. This clonotype was seen many times.

This specimen consisted of PBMCs, obtained before TCRalphabeta/CD19-depleted stem cell transplant. The chain recombines TRBV5-5 with TRBJ1-4, with 8 bases identical to TRBD1. This receptor was obtained from a boy aged 2 to 10 with acute lymphoblastic leukemia, due to receive a stem cell transplant. The CDR3 DNA sequence: TGTGCCAGCAGCTTTTACCCCGGGACAGGAATCGAAAAACTGTTTTTT. Protein product: CASSFYPGTGIEKLFF.